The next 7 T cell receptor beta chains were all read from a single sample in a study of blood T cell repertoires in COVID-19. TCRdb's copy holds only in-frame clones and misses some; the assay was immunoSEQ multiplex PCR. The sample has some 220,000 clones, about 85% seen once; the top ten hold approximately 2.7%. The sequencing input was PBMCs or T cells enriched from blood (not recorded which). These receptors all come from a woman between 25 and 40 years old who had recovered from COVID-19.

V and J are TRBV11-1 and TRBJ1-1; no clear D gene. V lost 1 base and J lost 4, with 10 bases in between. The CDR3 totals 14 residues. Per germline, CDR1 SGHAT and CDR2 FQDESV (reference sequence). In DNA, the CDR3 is TGTGCCAGCAGCTTAGGTTCTGGTAGCACTGAAGCTTTCTTT. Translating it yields CASSLGSGSTEAFF.

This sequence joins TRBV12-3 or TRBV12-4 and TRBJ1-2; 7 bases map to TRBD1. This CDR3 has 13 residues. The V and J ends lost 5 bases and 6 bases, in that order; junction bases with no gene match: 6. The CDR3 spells CASSLGGADGYTF. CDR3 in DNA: TGTGCCAGCAGTCTAGGGGGCGCAGATGGCTACACCTTC.

CDR3 bases: TGTGCCAGCAGGGGGACAGGGGTTTACAATGAGCAGTTCTTC. This encodes CASRGTGVYNEQFF. The J gene is TRBJ2-1, the V gene TRBV2; 10 nucleotides match TRBD1. J lost 4 bases, V lost 6 bases, and 3 bases had no gene match. The CDR3 has 14 residues. In germline, CDR1 is SNHLY, CDR2 FYNNEI.

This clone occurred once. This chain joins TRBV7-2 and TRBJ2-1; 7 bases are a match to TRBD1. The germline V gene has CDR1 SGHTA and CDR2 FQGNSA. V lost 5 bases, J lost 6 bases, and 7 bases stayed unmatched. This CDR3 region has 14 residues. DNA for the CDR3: TGTGCCAGCAGCAACCCCTCAGGGGGCAATGAGCAGTTCTTC. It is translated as CASSNPSGGNEQFF.

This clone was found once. In DNA form, the CDR3 reads TGTGCCAGCAGCCAAGTTCCCGACACTGAAGCTTTCTTT. Its translation is CASSQVPDTEAFF. J is TRBJ1-1 and V is TRBV3-1 (or the pseudogene TRBV3-2); no clear D. Germline assignment: CDR1 LGHDT and CDR2 YNNKEL (reference sequence). The CDR3 totals 13 residues. Trimming took off 1 base at V and 3 bases at J, with 6 bases between the two ends.

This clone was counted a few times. The CDR3 region is CASSQVTSGGTEAFF. The CDR3, as DNA: TGCGCCAGCAGCCAAGTGACCTCTGGAGGCACTGAAGCTTTCTTT. The V and J genes are TRBV4-1 and TRBJ1-1; no firm D call. Per the germline V gene, CDR1 is MGHRA and CDR2 is YSYEKL. Trimming pared 1 base from V and 4 bases from J, leaving 13 bases between. The CDR3 runs to 15 residues.

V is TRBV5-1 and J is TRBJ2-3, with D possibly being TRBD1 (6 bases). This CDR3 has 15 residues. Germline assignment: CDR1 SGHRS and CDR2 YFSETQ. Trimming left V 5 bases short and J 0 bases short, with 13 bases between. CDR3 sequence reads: CASRFTTGSTDTQYF. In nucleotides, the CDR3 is TGCGCCAGCAGGTTTACGACAGGCAGCACAGATACGCAGTATTTT.